Shown below are 7 T cell receptor beta chains from a single sample sequenced in a study of T cell repertoires in cytomegalovirus infection. Via MiXCR, TCRdb re-called the reads, giving one row per CDR3 protein. The repertoire holds roughly 500,000 distinct CDR3 sequences, with 40% to 50% as singletons. No cognate antigen is known for these TCRs. The sequences come from cultured PBMCs, collected from culture after CMV antigen stimulation. Receptors were obtained from a human donor in good health (CMV status not recorded). Some clones in this sample may be carry-over from other donors' samples.

The chain recombines TRBV7-6 with TRBJ1-1, with 7 bases matching TRBD1. This CDR3 has 14 residues. Per germline, CDR1 SGHVS and CDR2 FNYEAQ. Trimming cost V 3 bases and J 3 bases; bases outside gene matches: 4. CDR3 sequence (DNA): TGTGCCAGCAGCTTTCGACAGGGTGACACTGAAGCTTTCTTT. It translates to CASSFRQGDTEAFF.

A few counts support this clonotype. V is TRBV7-2 and J is TRBJ1-5; the D gene is possibly TRBD1 (6 bases). The CDR3 is made up of 18 amino acids. V shed 2 bases and J shed 1 base, with 18 bases lying between them. Germline CDR1 and CDR2: SGHTA and FQGNSA. The CDR3 spells CASSLMGGTGWSNQPQHF. For the CDR3, the DNA is TGTGCCAGCAGCTTAATGGGGGGTACAGGGTGGAGCAATCAGCCCCAGCATTTT.

V usage is TRBV7-6 and J usage is TRBJ2-7; the D is unclear. Germline values: CDR1 SGHVS, CDR2 FNYEAQ. The CDR3 sequence is 14 residues long. Trimming removed 5 bases at V and 0 bases at J, with 11 bases between. The CDR3 DNA follows: TGTGCCAGCAGCCCGTTTGAGGCCTCCTACGAGCAGTACTTC. This translates into CASSPFEASYEQYF.

The table lists this clonotype with many counts. The CDR3 reads CASTDAGGTSTDTQYF. CDR3 coding DNA: TGTGCCAGCACCGATGCTGGGGGGACTAGCACAGATACGCAGTATTTT. The chain combines TRBV7-2 with TRBJ2-3; tentatively, D is TRBD2 (6 bases). Trimming left V 7 bases short and J 0 bases short, with 17 bases between. There are 16 residues in the CDR3. CDR1 is SGHTA and CDR2 is FQGNSA in the germline V gene.

This clonotype was counted at least ten times. CDR3 bases: TGTGCCAGCAGCACCTGGCTCGGGGGGAACACTGAAGCTTTCTTT. It encodes CASSTWLGGNTEAFF. This chain uses TRBV7-2 with TRBJ1-1; maybe TRBD1 (5 bases). V lost 5 bases and J 1 base, leaving 14 bases between the germline ends. CDR1 SGHTA and CDR2 FQGNSA come from the germline V gene. The CDR3 has 15 residues.

This clonotype was seen more than once but under ten times. V usage is TRBV10-3 and J usage is TRBJ2-3, with D possibly TRBD2 on 6 matching bases. The CDR3 is 14 amino acids. Germline lookup yields CDR1 ENHRY and CDR2 SYGVKD. V lost 7 bases, J lost 4 bases, and 15 bases lay in between. CDR3 coding DNA: TGTGCCATCAACCCCCGGAGGGACGCAGATACGCAGTATTTT. It specifies CAINPRRDADTQYF.

The CDR3 region is CASSPEGPPYQETQYF. In DNA form, the CDR3 reads TGTGCCAGCTCACCAGAGGGACCGCCGTACCAAGAGACCCAGTACTTC. V usage is TRBV18 and J usage is TRBJ2-5; D tentatively reads TRBD1 or TRBD2 (5 bases each). Trimming stripped 2 bases from V and 0 bases from J, with 13 bases between. This CDR3 has 16 amino acids. Germline assignment: CDR1 KGHSH and CDR2 LQKENI.